These 25 T cell receptor beta chains share one sample of origin, sequenced in a study of blood T cell repertoires in COVID-19. Produced via immunoSEQ multiplex PCR; TCRdb's table is partial and in-frame only. The sample yields some 120,000 clones, around 83% seen once. Sequencing was performed on PBMCs or T cells enriched from blood (not recorded which). The receptors stem from a man aged 30-40 years who had recovered from COVID-19.

The chain joins TRBV4-1 to TRBJ2-2, with D perhaps matching TRBD1 (6 bases). This CDR3 comprises 15 residues. Germline V gene data show CDR1 as MGHRA and CDR2 as YSYEKL. V lost 0 bases, J lost 5 bases, and 10 bases lay in between. The CDR3 sequence: CASSQEGRGTGELFF. CDR3 bases: TGCGCCAGCAGCCAAGAGGGCAGGGGAACCGGGGAGCTGTTTTTT.

This clone was recorded only once. The chain is built from TRBV9 and TRBJ2-1; 11 bases line up with TRBD2. The CDR3 runs to 18 residues. Germline V gene data show CDR1 as SGDLS and CDR2 as YYNGEE. The trim removed 3 bases at V and 1 base at J, leaving 9 bases unmatched. The CDR3 nucleotides read TGTGCCAGCAGCGGAGGGGGCGGGACTAGCGGTTCCTACAATGAGCAGTTCTTC. This sequence encodes CASSGGGGTSGSYNEQFF.

This clone has more than one count but fewer than ten. The rearrangement links TRBV6-5 to TRBJ1-1; maybe TRBD1 (5 bases). The V and J ends lost 8 bases and 0 bases respectively, with 10 bases between them. The CDR3 contains 13 residues. From germline, CDR1 is MNHEY and CDR2 SVGAGI. This CDR3 reads CASLGAMNTEAFF. The CDR3 DNA reads TGTGCCAGCCTTGGGGCGATGAACACTGAAGCTTTCTTT.

The chain has TRBV3-1 (or the pseudogene TRBV3-2) and TRBJ2-7; D unresolved. The ends were cut back, 1 base at V and 1 base at J, with 8 bases in the middle. CDR3 length equals 14 residues. Germline-derived CDR1 and CDR2 are LGHDT and YNNKEL (reference sequence). CDR3 nucleotide sequence: TGTGCCAGCAGCCAAGTTCACAGATCCTACGAGCAGTACTTC. It yields the protein CASSQVHRSYEQYF.

This clone was observed a few times. This chain connects TRBV25-1 to TRBJ1-1, with a tentative D call TRBD1 (5 bases). The CDR3 loop spans 14 amino acids. Trimming took off 3 bases at V and 4 bases at J, with 12 bases between the two ends. Germline V CDR1 and CDR2: MGHDK, SYGVNS. The CDR3 loop is CASSDPFTGTEAFF. In DNA form, the CDR3 reads TGTGCCAGCAGTGATCCTTTTACAGGCACTGAAGCTTTCTTT.

The genes are TRBV6-5 and TRBJ2-7; the D gene is possibly TRBD2 (5 bases). The germline gives CDR1 MNHEY, CDR2 SVGAGI. The V end lost 6 bases, the J end lost 7 bases, and 16 bases lay between the germline ends. The CDR3 is 13 residues long. CDR3 loop: CASSRGHGLEQYF. The CDR3 coding sequence is TGTGCCAGCAGCCGAGGGCACGGCTTGGAGCAGTACTTC.

The gene calls are TRBV18 and TRBJ2-7, with 9 nucleotides matching TRBD1. From germline, CDR1 is KGHSH and CDR2 LQKENI. The junction had 2 bases not matched to a gene; V was cut back by 2 bases and J by 3 bases. CDR3 length: 14 amino acids. The CDR3 loop is CASSPADRGYEQYF. The CDR3 bases are TGTGCCAGCTCACCAGCGGACAGGGGCTACGAGCAGTACTTC.

J is TRBJ2-2 and V is TRBV27; 7 positions agree with TRBD2. The germline gives CDR1 MNHEY, CDR2 SMNVEV (reference sequence). The CDR3 spans 16 residues. V gave up 6 bases and J gave up 2 bases; unmatched junction bases: 9. This CDR3 reads CASSRSGEINTGELFF. CDR3 coding DNA: TGTGCCAGCAGCCGGAGCGGGGAGATAAACACCGGGGAGCTGTTTTTT.

The V call is TRBV7-3, the J call TRBJ2-1, with 11 positions matching TRBD2. There are 15 residues in the CDR3. V dropped 4 bases and J dropped 5; count of bases not matched to a gene: 4. From germline, CDR1 is SGHTA and CDR2 FQGTGA. The CDR3 is CASSSGTSGNNEQFF. CDR3 coding DNA: TGTGCCAGCAGCTCAGGGACTAGCGGAAACAATGAGCAGTTCTTC.

V is TRBV29-1 and J is TRBJ1-4, with D hard to call. V lost 4 bases, J lost 0 bases, and 9 bases lay in between. The CDR3 length is 14 residues. Germline CDR1 and CDR2: SQVTM and ANQGSEA. The CDR3, as DNA: TGCAGCGTTGTGGGTGAGGCAACTAATGAAAAACTGTTTTTT. Encoded protein: CSVVGEATNEKLFF.

This sequence joins TRBV18 and TRBJ2-7; TRBD2 matches 8 bases. CDR3 size: 14 residues. V lost 6 bases, J lost 3 bases, and 7 bases stayed unmatched. The germline V gene encodes CDR1 KGHSH and CDR2 LQKENI. DNA for the CDR3: TGTGCCAGCTCTCAAAGCGGGGGACGCTACGAGCAGTACTTC. Protein product: CASSQSGGRYEQYF.

The chain joins TRBV10-3 to TRBJ1-5; 9 nucleotides agree with TRBD1. CDR1 and CDR2 from the germline V gene are ENHRY and SYGVKD. The CDR3 length is 14 residues. V dropped 10 bases and J dropped 2; count of bases not matched to a gene: 6. Written as DNA, the CDR3 is TGTGCCACGAGCCGGACAGGGGGCAATCAGCCCCAGCATTTT. Translated, it gives CATSRTGGNQPQHF.

This clone was observed once. The genes are TRBV5-6 and TRBJ2-7; weak D call: TRBD2 (6 bases). Trimming took off 3 bases at V and 2 bases at J, with 15 bases between the two ends. Germline CDR1 and CDR2: SGHDT and YYEEEE. The CDR3 totals 15 residues. The CDR3 DNA is TGTGCCAGCAGCTATTGGGGCGGGAAAACCTACGAGCAGTACTTC. It translates to CASSYWGGKTYEQYF. The whole variable domain, filled in from reference TRBV5-6 and TRBJ2-7, reads DAGVTQSPTHLIKTRGQQVTLRCSPKSGHDTVSWYQQALGQGPQFIFQYYEEEERQRGNFPDRFSGHQFPNYSSELNVNALLLGDSALYLCASSYWGGKTYEQYFGPGTRLTVT.

The V call is TRBV20-1, the J call TRBJ2-5; D call uncertain. CDR1 is DFQATT and CDR2 is SNEGSKA in the germline V gene (reference sequence). The CDR3 consists of 11 residues. V lost 6 bases, J lost 2 bases, and 7 bases lay in between. The CDR3 DNA sequence: TGCAGTGCGTCCACACAAGAGACCCAGTACTTC. Its translation: CSASTQETQYF.

The chain combines TRBV9 with TRBJ2-7; 8 nucleotides match TRBD1. Germline-derived CDR1 and CDR2 are SGDLS and YYNGEE. This CDR3 is 16 amino acids long. With V trimmed by 0 bases and J by 4 bases, 9 bases remained unmatched. The chain's CDR3 is CASSVDQDRGVYEQYF. The CDR3, as DNA: TGTGCCAGCAGCGTAGACCAAGACAGGGGCGTATACGAGCAGTACTTC. The full variable domain, rest sourced from reference TRBV9 and TRBJ2-7, is DSGVTQTPKHLITATGQRVTLRCSPRSGDLSVYWYQQSLDQGLQFLIQYYNGEERAKGNILERFSAQQFPDLHSELNLSSLELGDSALYFCASSVDQDRGVYEQYFGPGTRLTVT.

The rearrangement uses TRBV29-1 and TRBJ1-1; 7 bases map to TRBD1. Looked up from germline, CDR1 is SQVTM and CDR2 is ANQGSEA. The CDR3 consists of 14 residues. Trimming at V came to 6 bases and at J to 4 bases, leaving 11 bases not matched to a gene. The CDR3 spells CSVTLTGLGTEAFF. In DNA form, the CDR3 reads TGCAGCGTCACACTGACAGGGTTGGGCACTGAAGCTTTCTTT.

The chain joins TRBV7-2 to TRBJ2-1, with 7 positions matching TRBD2. The CDR3 sequence is 14 residues long. Germline trimming cut 1 base from V and 9 bases from J; bases unmatched to any gene: 6. CDR1 is SGHTA and CDR2 is FQGNSA in the germline V gene. CDR3 coding DNA: TGTGCCAGCAGCTTAGGGGGGGGATTCGGTGAGCAGTTCTTC. Amino acid sequence: CASSLGGGFGEQFF.

This sequence joins TRBV6-4 and TRBJ1-1; a weak D match, TRBD1 (6 bases). The length of the CDR3 is 13 residues. With 4 bases removed from V and 8 bases from J, the gap between germline ends came to 14 bases. Looked up from germline, CDR1 is MRHNA and CDR2 is SNTAGT. CDR3 nucleotide sequence: TGTGCCAGCAGTGCCTCAGTCGGGACAGAAGCTTTCTTT. Translated, it gives CASSASVGTEAFF.

The chain couples TRBV18 to TRBJ2-5, with D possibly matching TRBD2 (6 bases). Trimming took off 1 base at V and 4 bases at J, with 10 bases between the two ends. CDR3 length: 14 amino acids. Germline loops: CDR1 KGHSH, CDR2 LQKENI. In DNA form, the CDR3 reads TGTGCCAGCTCACCACAGGAGGGGATAGAGACCCAGTACTTC. Its translation is CASSPQEGIETQYF.

The V gene is TRBV3-1 (or the pseudogene TRBV3-2), the J gene TRBJ1-5, with 7 bases identical to TRBD1. The V gene's germline CDR1 is LGHDT and CDR2 YNNKEL (reference sequence). This CDR3 region has 13 residues. V lost 4 bases and J lost 7; bases outside the gene matches: 4. CDR3 sequence: CASSPRQGQPQHF. The DNA for the CDR3 is TGTGCCAGCAGCCCAAGACAGGGACAGCCCCAGCATTTT.

In its sample, this clone was seen a few times. The chain uses TRBV2 and TRBJ2-7, with 7 nucleotides matching TRBD1. The germline gives CDR1 SNHLY, CDR2 FYNNEI. Trimming at V came to 4 bases and at J to 5 bases, leaving 5 bases not matched to a gene. The CDR3 covers 13 residues. The CDR3 nucleotides read TGTGCCAGCAGTGGACAGGGAAGAAACGAGCAGTACTTC. Its protein is CASSGQGRNEQYF.

This clone has a single count. This sequence joins TRBV2 and TRBJ2-5; 11 bases align to TRBD2. Germline V gene lookup returns CDR1 SNHLY and CDR2 FYNNEI. This CDR3 region has 15 residues. The junction had 7 bases not matched to a gene; V was cut back by 6 bases and J by 4 bases. As DNA, the CDR3 is TGTGCCAGCAGCCCACGACTAGCGGGATTAGAGACCCAGTACTTC. This codes for CASSPRLAGLETQYF.

The chain couples TRBV10-3 to TRBJ2-3; a weak D match, TRBD2 (5 bases). The CDR3 extends over 14 amino acids. V was trimmed by 11 bases and J by 5 bases, leaving 20 bases between them. CDR1 is ENHRY and CDR2 is SYGVKD in the germline V gene. CDR3 nucleotide sequence: TGTGCCCACCGTCGGGAAGGCTTGCTAGATACGCAGTATTTT. It is translated as CAHRREGLLDTQYF.

The V call is TRBV19, the J call TRBJ1-4, with D perhaps TRBD1 (5 bases). Looked up from germline, CDR1 is LNHDA and CDR2 is SQIVND (reference sequence). CDR3 length: 15 amino acids. Deletions cut 5 bases from V and 4 bases from J, with 14 bases between. CDR3 DNA sequence: TGTGCCAGTAGTCTTCATGGGGCGGTTAATGAAAAACTGTTTTTT. The encoded protein is CASSLHGAVNEKLFF.

V is TRBV6-5 and J is TRBJ2-2; TRBD1 might be the D (6 bases). The CDR3 length is 14 residues. The V end lost 8 bases, the J end lost 6 bases, and 16 bases lay between the germline ends. The V gene's germline CDR1 is MNHEY and CDR2 SVGAGI. Written as DNA, the CDR3 is TGTGCCAGCGAGGAAGGGGGATACGCCGGGGAGCTGTTTTTT. Translation gives CASEEGGYAGELFF.